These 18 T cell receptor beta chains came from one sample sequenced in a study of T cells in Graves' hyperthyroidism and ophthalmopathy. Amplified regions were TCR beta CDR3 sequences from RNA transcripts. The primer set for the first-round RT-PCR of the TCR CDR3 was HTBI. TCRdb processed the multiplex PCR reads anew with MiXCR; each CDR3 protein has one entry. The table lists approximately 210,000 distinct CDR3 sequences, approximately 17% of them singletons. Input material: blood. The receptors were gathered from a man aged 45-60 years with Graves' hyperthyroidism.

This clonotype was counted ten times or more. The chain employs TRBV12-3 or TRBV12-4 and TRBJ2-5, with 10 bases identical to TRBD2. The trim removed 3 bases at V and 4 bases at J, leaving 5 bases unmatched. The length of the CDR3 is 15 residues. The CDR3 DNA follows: TGTGCCAGCAGTTTGAGCCTAGCGGGAGTAGAGACCCAGTACTTC. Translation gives CASSLSLAGVETQYF.

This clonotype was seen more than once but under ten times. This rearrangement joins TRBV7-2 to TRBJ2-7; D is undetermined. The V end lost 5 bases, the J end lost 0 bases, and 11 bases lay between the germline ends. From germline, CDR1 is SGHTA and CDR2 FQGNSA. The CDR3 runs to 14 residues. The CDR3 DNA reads TGTGCCAGCAGCCCGACATACAACTCCTACGAGCAGTACTTC. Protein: CASSPTYNSYEQYF.

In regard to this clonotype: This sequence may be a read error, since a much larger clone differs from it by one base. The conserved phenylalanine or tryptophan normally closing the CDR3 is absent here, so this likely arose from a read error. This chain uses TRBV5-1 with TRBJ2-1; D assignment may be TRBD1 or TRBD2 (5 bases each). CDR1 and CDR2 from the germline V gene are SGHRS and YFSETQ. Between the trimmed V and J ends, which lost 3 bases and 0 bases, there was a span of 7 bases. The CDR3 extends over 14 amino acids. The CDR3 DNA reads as TGCGCCAGCAGCTGGGACGGCTCCTACAATGAGCAGTTCTCC. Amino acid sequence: CASSWDGSYNEQFS.

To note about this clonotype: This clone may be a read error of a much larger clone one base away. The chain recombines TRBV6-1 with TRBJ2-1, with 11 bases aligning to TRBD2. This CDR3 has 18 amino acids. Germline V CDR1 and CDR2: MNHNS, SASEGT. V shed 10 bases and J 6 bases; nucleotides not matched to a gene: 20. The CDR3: CATDRLSSSGGLPNEQFF. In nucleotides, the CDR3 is TGTGCCACCGACAGATTGAGCTCTAGCGGGGGGTTGCCCAATGAGCAGTTCTTC.

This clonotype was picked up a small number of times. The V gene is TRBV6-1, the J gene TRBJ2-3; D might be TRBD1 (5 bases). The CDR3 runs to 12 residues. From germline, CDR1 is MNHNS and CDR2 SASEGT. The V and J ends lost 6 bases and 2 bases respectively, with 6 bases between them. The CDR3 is CASRDTTDTQYF. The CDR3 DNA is TGTGCCAGCAGGGACACCACAGATACGCAGTATTTT.

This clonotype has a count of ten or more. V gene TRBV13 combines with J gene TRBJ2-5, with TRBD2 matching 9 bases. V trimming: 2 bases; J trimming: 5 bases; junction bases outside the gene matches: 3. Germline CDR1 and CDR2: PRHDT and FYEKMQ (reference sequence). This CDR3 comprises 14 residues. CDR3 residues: CASSLRSGGETQYF. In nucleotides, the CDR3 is TGTGCCAGCAGCTTACGGAGCGGGGGGGAGACCCAGTACTTC.

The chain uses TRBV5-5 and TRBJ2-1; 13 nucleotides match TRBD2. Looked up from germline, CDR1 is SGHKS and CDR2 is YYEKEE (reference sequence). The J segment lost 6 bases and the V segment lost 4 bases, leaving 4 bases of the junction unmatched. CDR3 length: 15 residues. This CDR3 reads CASSVGTSGTNEQFF. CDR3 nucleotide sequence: TGTGCCAGCAGCGTTGGGACTAGCGGGACCAATGAGCAGTTCTTC.

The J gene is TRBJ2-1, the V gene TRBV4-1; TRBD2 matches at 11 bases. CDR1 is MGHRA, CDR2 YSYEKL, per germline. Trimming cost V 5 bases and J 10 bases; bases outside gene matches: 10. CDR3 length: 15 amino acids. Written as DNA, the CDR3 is TGCGCCAGCAGCTCCATCTGGTCTAGCGGGAGGGAGCAGTTCTTC. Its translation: CASSSIWSSGREQFF.

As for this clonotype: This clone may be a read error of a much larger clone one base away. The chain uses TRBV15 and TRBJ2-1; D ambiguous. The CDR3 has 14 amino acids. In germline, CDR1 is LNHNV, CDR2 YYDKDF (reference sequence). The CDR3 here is CATSATSSYNGQFF. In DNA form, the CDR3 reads TGTGCCACCAGCGCGACGAGCTCCTACAATGGGCAGTTCTTC.

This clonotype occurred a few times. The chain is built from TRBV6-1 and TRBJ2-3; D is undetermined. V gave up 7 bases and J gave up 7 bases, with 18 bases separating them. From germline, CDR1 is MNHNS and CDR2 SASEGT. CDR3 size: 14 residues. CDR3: CASIPPGGVNTQYF. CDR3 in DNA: TGTGCCAGCATTCCCCCCGGTGGGGTTAATACGCAGTATTTT.

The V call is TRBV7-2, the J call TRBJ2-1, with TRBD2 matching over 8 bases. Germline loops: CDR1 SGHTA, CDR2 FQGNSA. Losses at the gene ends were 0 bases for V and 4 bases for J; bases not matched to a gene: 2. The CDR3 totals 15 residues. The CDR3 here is CASSLASGIYNEQFF. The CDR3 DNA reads TGTGCCAGCAGCTTAGCTAGCGGGATATACAATGAGCAGTTCTTC.

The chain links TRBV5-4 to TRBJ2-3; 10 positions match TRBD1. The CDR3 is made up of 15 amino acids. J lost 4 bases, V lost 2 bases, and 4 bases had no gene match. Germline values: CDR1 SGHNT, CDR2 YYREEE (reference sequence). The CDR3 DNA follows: TGTGCCAGCAGCTTCGAGACAGGGGGCCCAGATACGCAGTATTTT. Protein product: CASSFETGGPDTQYF.

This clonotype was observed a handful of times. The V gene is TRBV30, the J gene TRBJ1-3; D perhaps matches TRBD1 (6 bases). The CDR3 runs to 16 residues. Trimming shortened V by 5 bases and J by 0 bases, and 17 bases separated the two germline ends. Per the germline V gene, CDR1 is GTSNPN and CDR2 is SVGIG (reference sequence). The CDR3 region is CAWLKPGQLSGNTIYF. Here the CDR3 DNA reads TGTGCCTGGCTAAAACCTGGACAGCTCTCTGGAAACACCATATATTTT.

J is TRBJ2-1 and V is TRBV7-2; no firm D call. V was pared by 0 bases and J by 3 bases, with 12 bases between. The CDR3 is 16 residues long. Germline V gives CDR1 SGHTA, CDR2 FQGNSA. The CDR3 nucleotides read TGTGCCAGCAGCTTAGCGTTGACTTCCCTCTACAATGAGCAGTTCTTC. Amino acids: CASSLALTSLYNEQFF. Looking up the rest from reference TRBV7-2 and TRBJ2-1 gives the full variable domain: GAGVSQSPSNKVTEKGKDVELRCDPISGHTALYWYRQSLGQGLEFLIYFQGNSAPDKSGLPSDRFSAERTGGSVSTLTIQRTQQEDSAVYLCASSLALTSLYNEQFFGPGTRLTVL.

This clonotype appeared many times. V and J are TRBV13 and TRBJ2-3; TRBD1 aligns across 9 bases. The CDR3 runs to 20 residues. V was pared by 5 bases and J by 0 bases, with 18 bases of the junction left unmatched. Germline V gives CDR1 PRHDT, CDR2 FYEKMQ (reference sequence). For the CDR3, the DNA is TGTGCCAGCAGCCCTAGGGACAGGGATACTCCAACCCCCAGCACAGATACGCAGTATTTT. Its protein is CASSPRDRDTPTPSTDTQYF.

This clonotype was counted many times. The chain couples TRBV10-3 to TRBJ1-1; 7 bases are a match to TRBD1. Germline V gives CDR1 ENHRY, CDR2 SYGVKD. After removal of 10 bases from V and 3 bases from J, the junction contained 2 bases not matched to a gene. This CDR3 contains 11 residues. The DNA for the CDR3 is TGTGCCAGCCAGGGGGACACTGAAGCTTTCTTT. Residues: CASQGDTEAFF.

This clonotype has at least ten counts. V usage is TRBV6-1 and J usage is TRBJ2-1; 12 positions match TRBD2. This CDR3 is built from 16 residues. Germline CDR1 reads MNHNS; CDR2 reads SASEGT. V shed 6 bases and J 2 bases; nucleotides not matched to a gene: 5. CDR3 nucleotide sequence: TGTGCCAGCAGAAGACTAGCGGGAGTAACCTACAATGAGCAGTTCTTC. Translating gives CASRRLAGVTYNEQFF.

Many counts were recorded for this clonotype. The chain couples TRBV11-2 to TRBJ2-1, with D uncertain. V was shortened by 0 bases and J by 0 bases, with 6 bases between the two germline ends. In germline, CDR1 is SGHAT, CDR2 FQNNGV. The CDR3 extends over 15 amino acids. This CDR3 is CASSLEALSYNEQFF. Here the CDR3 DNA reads TGTGCCAGCAGCTTAGAGGCCCTCTCCTACAATGAGCAGTTCTTC.